These T cell receptor beta chains were read from a single sample in a study of blood T cell repertoires in COVID-19. Here immunoSEQ multiplex PCR was the method, and the copy in TCRdb shows in-frame clones only, minus some. Altogether around 230,000 clones are present, approximately 85% being singletons, with the ten largest covering 9.5% to 15%. The sequenced sample consisted of peripheral blood. All receptors derive from a woman between 55 and 75 years old with active or convalescent COVID-19. Each CDR3 is given with its conserved first and last residue. The D gene is left open where the match is weak. Only part of the rows carry a size: once, few, many, or a class if the clone is expanded.

v_gene	j_gene	abundance	d_gene	CDR3aa	CDR3nt
TRBV7-8	TRBJ1-1	few	.	CASSFDRIMNTEAFF	TGTGCCAGCAGCTTTGACAGGATCATGAACACTGAAGCTTTCTTT
TRBV24-1	TRBJ2-3	.	.	CATDRSGGFGPKDTQYF	TGTGCCACCGACAGGTCCGGAGGTTTCGGTCCCAAAGATACGCAGTATTTT
TRBV6-5	TRBJ2-2	once	TRBD1	CASTRDRGSGELFF	TGTGCCAGCACAAGGGACAGGGGCTCCGGGGAGCTGTTTTTT
TRBV4-1	TRBJ1-5	few	.	CASSQVPLAGYSNQPQHF	TGCGCCAGCAGCCAAGTTCCCCTGGCGGGATATAGCAATCAGCCCCAGCATTTT
TRBV5-5	TRBJ1-1	.	.	CASSFRGVNTEAFF	TGTGCCAGCAGCTTCAGGGGAGTGAACACTGAAGCTTTCTTT
TRBV4-1	TRBJ2-7	.	.	CASSQDQAPSYEQYF	TGCGCCAGCAGCCAAGATCAGGCCCCCTCCTACGAGCAGTACTTC
TRBV6-4	TRBJ2-1	.	.	CASSVRGAPVHEQFF	TGTGCCAGCAGTGTGCGAGGAGCTCCCGTCCATGAGCAGTTCTTC
TRBV18	TRBJ1-5	.	TRBD1	CASSLQGTPGNQPQHF	TGTGCCAGCTCACTACAGGGGACCCCGGGCAATCAGCCCCAGCATTTT
TRBV6-1	TRBJ2-3	.	TRBD2	CASSEILASGGTDTQYF	TGTGCCAGCAGTGAAATTCTCGCTAGCGGGGGGACAGATACGCAGTATTTT
TRBV5-5	TRBJ1-1	.	TRBD1	CASSPRQGAGTEAFF	TGTGCCAGCAGCCCCCGACAGGGGGCAGGAACTGAAGCTTTCTTT
TRBV7-3	TRBJ2-4	.	TRBD1	CASSSPDRGKNIQYF	TGTGCCAGCAGCTCCCCCGACAGGGGCAAAAACATTCAGTACTTC
TRBV19	TRBJ1-1	.	TRBD1	CASSKDRVNTEAFF	TGTGCCAGTAGTAAAGACAGGGTTAACACTGAAGCTTTCTTT
TRBV12-2	TRBJ1-4	.	.	CASRFDGGKRGEKLFF	TGTGCAAGTCGCTTCGACGGGGGGAAGAGGGGTGAAAAACTGTTTTTT
TRBV12-2	TRBJ1-4	.	.	CASRLDVPDRGGEKLFF	TGTGCAAGTCGCTTAGACGTCCCGGACAGGGGAGGTGAAAAACTGTTTTTT
TRBV7-9	TRBJ2-3	.	TRBD1	CASSLGQGYPRGTDTQYF	TGTGCCAGCAGCCTAGGACAGGGGTACCCTAGGGGCACAGATACGCAGTATTTT
TRBV9	TRBJ2-3	.	.	CASSESTLTDTQYF	TGTGCCAGCAGCGAATCGACTCTCACAGATACGCAGTATTTT
TRBV10-3	TRBJ1-2	.	TRBD1	CAIRAGTGPPRDGYTF	TGTGCCATCAGGGCCGGGACAGGTCCACCTAGGGATGGCTACACCTTC
TRBV7-9	TRBJ2-3	.	TRBD2	CASSSGAGTDTQYF	TGTGCCAGCAGTAGCGGGGCAGGAACAGATACGCAGTATTTT
TRBV7-3	TRBJ2-3	.	TRBD2	CASSLRGTSTDTQYF	TGTGCCAGCAGCTTGCGGGGGACTAGCACAGATACGCAGTATTTT
TRBV6-7	TRBJ2-5	.	.	CASSYGRGRWETQYF	TGTGCCAGCAGTTACGGGCGGGGGCGCTGGGAGACCCAGTACTTC
TRBV18	TRBJ1-3	.	.	CASSGGAGNTIYF	TGTGCCAGCTCAGGAGGCGCTGGAAACACCATATATTTT
TRBV29-1	TRBJ1-6	.	.	CSVKMGGSSSPLHF	TGCAGCGTCAAGATGGGGGGATCTAGTTCACCCCTCCACTTT
TRBV4-1	TRBJ1-1	.	.	CASSQDRGTEAFF	TGCGCCAGCAGCCAAGACAGGGGTACTGAAGCTTTCTTT
TRBV19	TRBJ1-2	.	.	CASRGGLVDYGYTF	TGTGCCTCTCGTGGGGGCCTCGTTGACTATGGCTACACCTTC
TRBV3-1/TRBV3-2	TRBJ1-4	.	.	CASSQEGQGNEKLFF	TGTGCCAGCAGCCAAGAAGGGCAGGGTAATGAAAAACTGTTTTTT
TRBV5-1	TRBJ2-7	.	TRBD1	CASSLTGTGGLVEQYF	TGCGCCAGCAGCTTGACGGGGACAGGGGGCTTAGTGGAGCAGTACTTC
TRBV19	TRBJ1-5	once	.	CASNRGPVNQPQHF	TGTGCCAGTAACCGGGGTCCCGTCAATCAGCCCCAGCATTTT
TRBV11-3	TRBJ2-2	.	.	CASSSLVPGELFF	TGTGCCAGCAGCTCATTAGTCCCCGGGGAGCTGTTTTTT
TRBV2	TRBJ2-3	.	.	CASSVLRGSTDTQYF	TGTGCCAGCAGTGTGCTTAGGGGGTCCACAGATACGCAGTATTTT
TRBV7-3	TRBJ1-1	.	TRBD1	CASSVTGGSTEAFF	TGTGCCAGCAGCGTGACAGGGGGGAGCACTGAAGCTTTCTTT
TRBV6-5	TRBJ1-2	.	.	CASSFTGIGAGYTF	TGTGCCAGCAGTTTTACAGGGATCGGTGCGGGCTACACCTTC